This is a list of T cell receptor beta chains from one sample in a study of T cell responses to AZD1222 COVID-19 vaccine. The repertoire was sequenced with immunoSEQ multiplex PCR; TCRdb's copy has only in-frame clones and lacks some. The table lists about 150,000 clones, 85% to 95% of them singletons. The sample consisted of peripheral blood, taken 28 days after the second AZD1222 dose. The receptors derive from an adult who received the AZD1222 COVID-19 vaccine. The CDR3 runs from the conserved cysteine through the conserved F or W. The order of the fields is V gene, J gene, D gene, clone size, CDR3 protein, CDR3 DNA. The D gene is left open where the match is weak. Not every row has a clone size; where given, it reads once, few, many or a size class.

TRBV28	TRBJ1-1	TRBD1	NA	CASSLMGLDRGTEAFF	TGTGCCAGCAGTTTAATGGGACTCGACAGGGGCACTGAAGCTTTCTTT
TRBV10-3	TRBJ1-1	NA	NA	CAISERDTEAFF	TGTGCCATCAGTGAGAGAGACACTGAAGCTTTCTTT
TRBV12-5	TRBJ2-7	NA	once	CASGARAYEQYF	TGTGCTAGTGGTGCTCGGGCCTACGAGCAGTACTTC
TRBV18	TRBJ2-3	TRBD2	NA	CASSRRLAGGADTQYF	TGTGCCAGCTCACGTCGACTAGCGGGAGGCGCAGATACGCAGTATTTT
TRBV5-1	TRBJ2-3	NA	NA	CASSLAILALQYF	TGCGCCAGCAGCTTGGCAATCCTAGCGTTGCAGTATTTT
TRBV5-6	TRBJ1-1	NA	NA	CASSPLGQKAFF	TGTGCCAGCAGCCCTCTCGGACAGAAAGCTTTCTTT
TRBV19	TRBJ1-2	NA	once	CASSLRREAGYTF	TGTGCCAGTAGTCTGCGACGGGAGGCTGGCTACACCTTC
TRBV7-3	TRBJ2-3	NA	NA	CASSLGPTSADTQYF	TGTGCCAGCAGCTTGGGACCCACGTCGGCAGATACGCAGTATTTT
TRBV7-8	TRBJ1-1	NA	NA	CASSPYGGGSGAFF	TGTGCCAGCAGCCCATACGGGGGGGGTAGCGGAGCTTTCTTT
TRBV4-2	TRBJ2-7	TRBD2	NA	CASSQPSASGYEQYF	TGTGCCAGCAGCCAACCCTCGGCTAGCGGCTACGAGCAGTACTTC
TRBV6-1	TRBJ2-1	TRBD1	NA	CASSEGTGGYNEQFF	TGTGCCAGCAGTGAGGGGACAGGGGGCTACAATGAGCAGTTCTTC
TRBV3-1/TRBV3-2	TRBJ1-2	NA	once	CASSLSDGYTF	TGTGCCAGCAGCCTCAGTGATGGCTACACCTTC
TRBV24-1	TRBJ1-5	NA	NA	CATSDPRGSNQPQHF	TGTGCCACCAGTGATCCGAGGGGGAGCAATCAGCCCCAGCATTTT
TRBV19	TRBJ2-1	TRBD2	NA	CASRGTRGGEYYEQFF	TGTGCCAGTAGGGGGACTAGGGGAGGCGAGTACTATGAGCAGTTCTTC
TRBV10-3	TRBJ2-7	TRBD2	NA	CAISDLAGGSGEQYF	TGTGCCATCAGTGATTTAGCGGGAGGGTCTGGTGAGCAGTACTTC
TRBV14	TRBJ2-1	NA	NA	CASSQGFRRAYNEQFF	TGTGCCAGCAGCCAAGGGTTCCGGAGGGCCTACAATGAGCAGTTCTTC
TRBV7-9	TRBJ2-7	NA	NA	CASSFGRAPLEQYF	TGTGCCAGCAGCTTTGGCAGGGCCCCGCTCGAGCAGTACTTC
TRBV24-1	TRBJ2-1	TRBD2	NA	CATSDSTSGGSYNEQFF	TGTGCCACCAGTGATTCGACTAGCGGGGGGTCCTACAATGAGCAGTTCTTC
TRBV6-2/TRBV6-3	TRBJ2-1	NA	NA	CASSTFYNEQFF	TGTGCCAGCAGTACCTTCTACAATGAGCAGTTCTTC
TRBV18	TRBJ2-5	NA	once	CASSRFSQQETQYF	TGTGCCAGCTCACGGTTCTCACAACAAGAGACCCAGTACTTC
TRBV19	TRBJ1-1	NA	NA	CASRTGIEAFF	TGTGCCAGTAGAACCGGAATCGAAGCTTTCTTT
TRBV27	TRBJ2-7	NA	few	CASSFKPFYEQYF	TGTGCCAGCAGTTTCAAGCCATTTTACGAGCAGTACTTC
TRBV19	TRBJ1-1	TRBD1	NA	CASSIDFLGTGNTEAFF	TGTGCCAGTAGTATAGATTTTTTAGGGACAGGGAACACTGAAGCTTTCTTT
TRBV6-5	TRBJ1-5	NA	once	CASRVLNQPQHF	TGTGCCAGCAGGGTACTGAATCAGCCCCAGCATTTT
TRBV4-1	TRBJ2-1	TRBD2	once	CASSQGTSEYPYNEQFF	TGCGCCAGCAGCCAAGGGACTAGCGAGTATCCTTACAATGAGCAGTTCTTC
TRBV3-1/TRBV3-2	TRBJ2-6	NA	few	CASTSGANVLTF	TGTGCCAGCACCTCTGGGGCCAACGTCCTGACTTTC
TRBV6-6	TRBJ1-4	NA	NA	CASSPTEREQGFEKLFF	TGTGCCAGCAGTCCAACAGAGAGGGAACAGGGATTTGAAAAACTGTTTTTT
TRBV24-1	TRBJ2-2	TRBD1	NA	CATQQNTGVNTGELFF	TGTGCCACCCAACAAAATACAGGGGTTAACACCGGGGAGCTGTTTTTT
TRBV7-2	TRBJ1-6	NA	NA	CASSLGGYNSPLHF	TGTGCCAGCAGCTTAGGGGGTTATAATTCACCCCTCCACTTT
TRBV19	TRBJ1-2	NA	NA	CASSIVGHSNYGYTF	TGTGCCAGTAGTATAGTGGGACATTCTAACTATGGCTACACCTTC
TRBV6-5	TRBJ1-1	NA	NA	CASGGTAADTEAFF	TGTGCCAGCGGGGGGACCGCCGCGGACACTGAAGCTTTCTTT
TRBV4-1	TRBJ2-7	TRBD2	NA	CASSQGGGSSYEQYF	TGCGCCAGCAGCCAAGGGGGCGGGAGCTCCTACGAGCAGTACTTC
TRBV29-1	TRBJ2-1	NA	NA	CSVASPGTRITYNEQFF	TGCAGCGTTGCCTCACCCGGGACTCGTATCACCTACAATGAGCAGTTCTTC
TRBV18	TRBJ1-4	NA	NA	CASSRDQSGVEKLFF	TGTGCCAGCTCACGGGACCAAAGTGGCGTCGAAAAACTGTTTTTT
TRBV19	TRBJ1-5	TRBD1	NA	CASTPGQNSNQPQHF	TGTGCCAGTACCCCGGGACAGAATAGCAATCAGCCCCAGCATTTT
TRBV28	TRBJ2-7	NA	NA	CASSLIHEQYF	TGTGCCAGCAGTTTAATCCACGAGCAGTACTTC
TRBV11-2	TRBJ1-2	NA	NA	CASSLGQGKNYGYTF	TGTGCCAGCAGCTTAGGCCAGGGGAAAAACTATGGCTACACCTTC
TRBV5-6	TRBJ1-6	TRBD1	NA	CASSLGGQLGSPLHF	TGTGCCAGCAGCTTGGGGGGACAGCTTGGTTCACCCCTCCACTTT
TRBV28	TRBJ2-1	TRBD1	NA	CASSGPDRAAYNEQFF	TGTGCCAGCAGTGGTCCCGACAGGGCGGCGTACAATGAGCAGTTCTTC